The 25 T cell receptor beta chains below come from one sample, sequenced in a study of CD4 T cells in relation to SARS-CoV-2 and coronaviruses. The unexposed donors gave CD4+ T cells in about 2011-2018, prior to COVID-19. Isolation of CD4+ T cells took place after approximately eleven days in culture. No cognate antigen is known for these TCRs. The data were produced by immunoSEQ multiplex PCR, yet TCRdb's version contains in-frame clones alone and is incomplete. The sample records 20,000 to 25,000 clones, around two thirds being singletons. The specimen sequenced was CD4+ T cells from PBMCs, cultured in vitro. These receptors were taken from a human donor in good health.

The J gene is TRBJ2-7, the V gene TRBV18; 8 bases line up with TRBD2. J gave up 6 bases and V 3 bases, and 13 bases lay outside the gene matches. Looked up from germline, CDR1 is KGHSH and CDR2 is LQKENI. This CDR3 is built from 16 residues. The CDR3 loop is CASSPRGVGSGTEQYF. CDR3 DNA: TGTGCCAGCTCACCCCGAGGCGTTGGTAGCGGGACCGAGCAGTACTTC.

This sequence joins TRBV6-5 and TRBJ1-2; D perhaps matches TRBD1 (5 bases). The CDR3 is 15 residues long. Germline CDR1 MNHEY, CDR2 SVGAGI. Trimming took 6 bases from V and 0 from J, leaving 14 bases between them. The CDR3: CASRLTGSTNYGYTF. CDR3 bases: TGTGCCAGCAGACTAACAGGTTCCACTAACTATGGCTACACCTTC.

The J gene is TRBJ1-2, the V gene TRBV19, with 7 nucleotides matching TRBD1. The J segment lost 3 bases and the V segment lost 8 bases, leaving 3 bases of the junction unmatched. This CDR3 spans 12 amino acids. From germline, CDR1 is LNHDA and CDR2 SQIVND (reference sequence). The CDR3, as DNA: TGTGCCAGTTCTCAGGGGGACTATGGCTACACCTTC. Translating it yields CASSQGDYGYTF. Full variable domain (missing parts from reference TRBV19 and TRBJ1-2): DGGITQSPKYLFRKEGQNVTLSCEQNLNHDAMYWYRQDPGQGLRLIYYSQIVNDFQKGDIAEGYSVSREKKESFPLTVTSAQKNPTAFYLCASSQGDYGYTFGSGTRLTVV.

The CDR3 sequence is CASSQDRTGHTDTQYF. In DNA, the CDR3 is TGTGCCAGCAGCCAAGATCGAACGGGACACACAGATACGCAGTATTTT. The rearrangement links TRBV14 to TRBJ2-3; possibly TRBD1 for D (6 bases). V lost 0 bases, J lost 2 bases, and 12 bases lay in between. Germline loops: CDR1 SGHDN, CDR2 FVKESK. The CDR3 runs to 16 residues.

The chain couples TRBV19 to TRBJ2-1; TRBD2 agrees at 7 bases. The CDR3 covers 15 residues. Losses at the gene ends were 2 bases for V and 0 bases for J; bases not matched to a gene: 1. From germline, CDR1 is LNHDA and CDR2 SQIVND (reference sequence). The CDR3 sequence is CASSIRGSSYNEQFF. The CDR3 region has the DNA TGTGCCAGTAGTATACGCGGGAGCTCCTACAATGAGCAGTTCTTC.

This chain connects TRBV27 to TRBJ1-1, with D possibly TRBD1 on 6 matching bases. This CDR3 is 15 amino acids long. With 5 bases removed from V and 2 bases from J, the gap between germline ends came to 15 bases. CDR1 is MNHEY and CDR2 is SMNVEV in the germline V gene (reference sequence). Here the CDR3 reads CASSSYTGFNTEAFF. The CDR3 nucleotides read TGTGCCAGCAGTAGTTACACAGGGTTTAACACTGAAGCTTTCTTT.

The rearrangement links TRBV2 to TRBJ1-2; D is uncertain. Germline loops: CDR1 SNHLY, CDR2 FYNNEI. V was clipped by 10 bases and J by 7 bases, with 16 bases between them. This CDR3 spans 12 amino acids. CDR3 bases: TGTGCCAAAAACCGGGGATTCCTTGGCTACACCTTC. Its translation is CAKNRGFLGYTF.

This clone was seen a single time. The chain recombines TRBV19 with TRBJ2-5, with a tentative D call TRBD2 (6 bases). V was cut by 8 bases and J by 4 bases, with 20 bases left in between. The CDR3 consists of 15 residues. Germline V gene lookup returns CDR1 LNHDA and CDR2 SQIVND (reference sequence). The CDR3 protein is CASSENRGGRETQYF. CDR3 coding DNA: TGTGCCAGTTCAGAAAATCGTGGGGGGAGAGAGACCCAGTACTTC.

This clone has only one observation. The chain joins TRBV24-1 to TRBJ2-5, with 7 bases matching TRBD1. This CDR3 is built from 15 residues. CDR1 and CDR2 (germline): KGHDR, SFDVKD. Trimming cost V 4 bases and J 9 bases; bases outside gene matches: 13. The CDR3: CATSDPDRRPGAQYF. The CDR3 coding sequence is TGTGCCACCAGTGACCCGGACAGGCGCCCCGGGGCCCAGTACTTC.

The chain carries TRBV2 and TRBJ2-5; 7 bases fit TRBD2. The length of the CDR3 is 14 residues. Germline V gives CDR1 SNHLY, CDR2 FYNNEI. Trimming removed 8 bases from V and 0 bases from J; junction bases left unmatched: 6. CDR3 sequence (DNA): TGTGCCAGCGGGGGGGACCCACACCAAGAGACCCAGTACTTC. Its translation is CASGGDPHQETQYF. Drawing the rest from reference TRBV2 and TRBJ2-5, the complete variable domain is EPEVTQTPSHQVTQMGQEVILRCVPISNHLYFYWYRQILGQKVEFLVSFYNNEISEKSEIFDDQFSVERPDGSNFTLKIRSTKLEDSAMYFCASGGDPHQETQYFGPGTRLLVL.

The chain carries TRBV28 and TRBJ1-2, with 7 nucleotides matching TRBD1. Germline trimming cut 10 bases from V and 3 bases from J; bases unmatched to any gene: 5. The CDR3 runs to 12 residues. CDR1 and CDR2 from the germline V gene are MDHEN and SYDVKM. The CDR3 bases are TGTGCCACCAACAGGGGAGACTATGGCTACACCTTC. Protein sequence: CATNRGDYGYTF.

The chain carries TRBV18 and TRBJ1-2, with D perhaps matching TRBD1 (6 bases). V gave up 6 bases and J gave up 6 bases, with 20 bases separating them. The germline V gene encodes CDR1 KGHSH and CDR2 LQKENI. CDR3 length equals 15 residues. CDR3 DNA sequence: TGTGCCAGCTCCGAGGTGAGGGGGGGCAAGAATGGCTACACCTTC. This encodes CASSEVRGGKNGYTF.

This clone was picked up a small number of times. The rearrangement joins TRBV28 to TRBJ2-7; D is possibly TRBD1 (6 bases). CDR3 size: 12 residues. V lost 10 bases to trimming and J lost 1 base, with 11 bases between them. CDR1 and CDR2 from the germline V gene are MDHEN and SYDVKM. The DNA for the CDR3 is TGTGCCACGAAGGACAGTTCCTACGAGCAGTACTTC. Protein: CATKDSSYEQYF.

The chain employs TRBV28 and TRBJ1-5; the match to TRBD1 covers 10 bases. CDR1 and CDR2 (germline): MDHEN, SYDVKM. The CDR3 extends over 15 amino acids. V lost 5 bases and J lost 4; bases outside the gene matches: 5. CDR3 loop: CASSPGQGGNQPQHF. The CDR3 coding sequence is TGTGCCAGCAGTCCCGGACAGGGGGGAAATCAGCCCCAGCATTTT.

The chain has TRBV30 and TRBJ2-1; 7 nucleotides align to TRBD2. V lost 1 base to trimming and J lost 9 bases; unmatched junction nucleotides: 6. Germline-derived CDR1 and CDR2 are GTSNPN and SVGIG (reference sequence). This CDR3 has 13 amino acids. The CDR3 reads CAWSGPLAREQFF. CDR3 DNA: TGTGCCTGGAGTGGCCCACTAGCGCGTGAGCAGTTCTTC.

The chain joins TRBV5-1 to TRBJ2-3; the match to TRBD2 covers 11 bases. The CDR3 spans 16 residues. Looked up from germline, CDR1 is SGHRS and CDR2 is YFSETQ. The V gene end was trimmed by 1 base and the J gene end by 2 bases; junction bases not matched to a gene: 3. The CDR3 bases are TGCGCCAGCAGCTTGCTGACTAGCGGGGCCACAGATACGCAGTATTTT. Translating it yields CASSLLTSGATDTQYF.

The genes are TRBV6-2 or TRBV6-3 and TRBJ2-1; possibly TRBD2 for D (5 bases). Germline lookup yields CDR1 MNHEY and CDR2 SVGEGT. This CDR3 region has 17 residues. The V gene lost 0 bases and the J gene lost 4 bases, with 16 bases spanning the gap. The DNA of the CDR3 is TGTGCCAGCAGTTACTCGGCCCCGGTCGGGATATACAATGAGCAGTTCTTC. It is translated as CASSYSAPVGIYNEQFF.

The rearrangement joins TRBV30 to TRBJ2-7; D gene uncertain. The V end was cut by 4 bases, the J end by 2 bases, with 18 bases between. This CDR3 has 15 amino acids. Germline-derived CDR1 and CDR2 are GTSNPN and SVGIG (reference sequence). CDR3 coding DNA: TGTGCCTGGAACAACAGAGGACCATTCACCTACGAGCAGTACTTC. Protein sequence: CAWNNRGPFTYEQYF.

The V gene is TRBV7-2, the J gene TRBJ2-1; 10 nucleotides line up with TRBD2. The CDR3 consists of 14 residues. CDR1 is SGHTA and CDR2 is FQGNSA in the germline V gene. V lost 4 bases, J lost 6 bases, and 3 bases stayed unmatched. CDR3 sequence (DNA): TGTGCCAGCAGCTGGAGCGGGAGGGTCAATGAGCAGTTCTTC. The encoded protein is CASSWSGRVNEQFF.

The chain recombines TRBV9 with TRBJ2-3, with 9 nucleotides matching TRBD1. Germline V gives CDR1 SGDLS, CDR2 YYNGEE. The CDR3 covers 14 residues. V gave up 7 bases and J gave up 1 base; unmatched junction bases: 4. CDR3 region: CASSRTGGTDTQYF. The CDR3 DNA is TGTGCCAGCTCGAGGACAGGGGGCACAGATACGCAGTATTTT.

This CDR3 reads CASSLDSGSNIQYF. The CDR3 DNA reads TGTGCCAGCAGCTTAGATTCGGGCAGTAACATTCAGTACTTC. The chain links TRBV7-9 to TRBJ2-4; D gene ambiguous. There are 14 residues in the CDR3. Germline-derived CDR1 and CDR2 are SEHNR and FQNEAQ (reference sequence). The V end was cut by 1 base, the J end by 7 bases, with 11 bases between.

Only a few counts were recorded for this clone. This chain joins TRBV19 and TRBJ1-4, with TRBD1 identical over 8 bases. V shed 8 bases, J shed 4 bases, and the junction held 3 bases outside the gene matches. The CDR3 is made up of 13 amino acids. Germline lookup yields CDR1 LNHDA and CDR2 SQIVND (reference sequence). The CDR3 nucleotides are TGTGCCAGTGGGACAGGTCATAATGAAAAACTGTTTTTT. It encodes CASGTGHNEKLFF.

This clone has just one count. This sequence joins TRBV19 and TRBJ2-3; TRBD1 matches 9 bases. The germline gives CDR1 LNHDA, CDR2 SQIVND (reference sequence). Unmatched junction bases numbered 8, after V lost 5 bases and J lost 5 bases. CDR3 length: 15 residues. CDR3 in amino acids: CASSWGLTGGDTQYF. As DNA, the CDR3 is TGTGCCAGTAGTTGGGGCCTGACAGGGGGAGATACGCAGTATTTT. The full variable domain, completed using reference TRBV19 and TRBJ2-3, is DGGITQSPKYLFRKEGQNVTLSCEQNLNHDAMYWYRQDPGQGLRLIYYSQIVNDFQKGDIAEGYSVSREKKESFPLTVTSAQKNPTAFYLCASSWGLTGGDTQYFGPGTRLTVL.

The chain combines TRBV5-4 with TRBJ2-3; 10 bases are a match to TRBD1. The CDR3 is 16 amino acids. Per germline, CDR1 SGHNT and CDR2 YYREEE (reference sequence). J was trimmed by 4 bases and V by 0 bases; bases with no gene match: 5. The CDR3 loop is CASSLGDRGGADTQYF. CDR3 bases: TGTGCCAGCAGCTTGGGGGACAGGGGAGGGGCAGATACGCAGTATTTT.

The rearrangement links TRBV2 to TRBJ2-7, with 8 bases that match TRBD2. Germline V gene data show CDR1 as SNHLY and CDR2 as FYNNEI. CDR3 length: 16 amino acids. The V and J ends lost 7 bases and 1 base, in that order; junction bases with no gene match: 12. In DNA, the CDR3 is TGTGCCAGCACCCAAGCGGGAGTACCACTGTCCTACGAGCAGTACTTC. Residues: CASTQAGVPLSYEQYF.